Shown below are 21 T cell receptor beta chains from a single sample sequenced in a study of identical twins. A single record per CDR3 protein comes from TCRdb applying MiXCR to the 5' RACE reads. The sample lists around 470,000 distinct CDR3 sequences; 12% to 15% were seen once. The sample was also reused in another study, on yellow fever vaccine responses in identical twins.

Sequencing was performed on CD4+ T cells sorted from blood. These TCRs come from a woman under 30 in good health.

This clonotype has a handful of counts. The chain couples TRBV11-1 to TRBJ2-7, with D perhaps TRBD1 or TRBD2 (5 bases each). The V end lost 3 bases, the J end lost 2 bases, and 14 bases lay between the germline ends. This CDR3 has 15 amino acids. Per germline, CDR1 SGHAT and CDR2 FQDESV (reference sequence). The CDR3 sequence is CASSLTDELAYEQYF. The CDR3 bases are TGTGCCAGCAGCTTGACAGATGAACTAGCCTACGAGCAGTACTTC.

This CDR3 reads CASRTDRVGGRDTQYF. In DNA, the CDR3 is TGTGCCAGCAGAACCGACAGGGTCGGGGGTCGCGATACGCAGTATTTT. V gene TRBV3-1 combines with J gene TRBJ2-3; D possibly corresponds to TRBD1 (7 bases). The CDR3 covers 16 residues. CDR1 and CDR2 from the germline V gene are LGHDT and YNNKEL (reference sequence). Trimming shortened V by 6 bases and J by 6 bases, and 22 bases separated the two germline ends.

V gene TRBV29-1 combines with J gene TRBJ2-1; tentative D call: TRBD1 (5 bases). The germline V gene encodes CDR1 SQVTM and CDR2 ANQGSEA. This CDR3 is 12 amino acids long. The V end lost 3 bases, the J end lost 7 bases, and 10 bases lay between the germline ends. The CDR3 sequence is CSVDRVGNEQFF. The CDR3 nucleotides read TGCAGCGTTGACAGGGTTGGTAATGAGCAGTTCTTC.

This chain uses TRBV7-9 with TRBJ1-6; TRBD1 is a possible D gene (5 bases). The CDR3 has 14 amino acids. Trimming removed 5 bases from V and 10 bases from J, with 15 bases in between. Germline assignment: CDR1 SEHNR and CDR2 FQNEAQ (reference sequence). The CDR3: CASSRREDKSPLHF. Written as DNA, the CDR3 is TGTGCCAGCAGCCGCAGGGAGGACAAGTCACCCCTCCACTTT.

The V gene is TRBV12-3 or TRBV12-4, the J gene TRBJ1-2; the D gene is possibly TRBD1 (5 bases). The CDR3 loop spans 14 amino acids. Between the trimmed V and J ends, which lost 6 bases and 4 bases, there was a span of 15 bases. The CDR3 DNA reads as TGTGCCAGCAGCTGGGGGGGTGTCTTCTATGGCTACACCTTC. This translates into CASSWGGVFYGYTF.

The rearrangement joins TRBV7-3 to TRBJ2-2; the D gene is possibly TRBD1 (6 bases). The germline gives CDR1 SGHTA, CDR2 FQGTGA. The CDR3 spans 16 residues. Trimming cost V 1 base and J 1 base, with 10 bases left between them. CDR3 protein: CASSLRGQKNTGELFF. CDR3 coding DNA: TGTGCCAGCAGCTTAAGGGGGCAGAAGAACACCGGGGAGCTGTTTTTT. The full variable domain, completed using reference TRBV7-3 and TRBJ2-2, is GAGVSQTPSNKVTEKGKYVELRCDPISGHTALYWYRQSLGQGPEFLIYFQGTGAADDSGLPNDRFFAVRPEGSVSTLKIQRTERGDSAVYLCASSLRGQKNTGELFFGEGSRLTVL.

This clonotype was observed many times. The DNA of the CDR3 is TGTGCCGGATACAAGAACACCGGGGAGCTGTTTTTT. Protein sequence: CAGYKNTGELFF. The chain joins TRBV24-1 to TRBJ2-2; the D is unclear. The CDR3 consists of 12 residues. Trimming pared 12 bases from V and 1 base from J, leaving 8 bases between. Germline V gives CDR1 KGHDR, CDR2 SFDVKD.

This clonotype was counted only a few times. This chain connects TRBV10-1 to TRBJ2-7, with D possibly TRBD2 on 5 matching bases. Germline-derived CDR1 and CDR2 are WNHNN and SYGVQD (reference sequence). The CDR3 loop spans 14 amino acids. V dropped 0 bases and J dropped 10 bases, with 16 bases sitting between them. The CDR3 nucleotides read TGCGCCAGCAGTGAGTCTATCGCGGGTGTGCATCAGTACTTC. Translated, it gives CASSESIAGVHQYF.

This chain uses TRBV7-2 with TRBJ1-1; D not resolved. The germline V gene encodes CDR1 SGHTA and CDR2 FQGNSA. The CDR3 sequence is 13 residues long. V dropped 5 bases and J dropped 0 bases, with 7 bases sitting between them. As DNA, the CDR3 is TGTGCCAGCAGCCTTCATATGAACACTGAAGCTTTCTTT. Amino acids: CASSLHMNTEAFF.

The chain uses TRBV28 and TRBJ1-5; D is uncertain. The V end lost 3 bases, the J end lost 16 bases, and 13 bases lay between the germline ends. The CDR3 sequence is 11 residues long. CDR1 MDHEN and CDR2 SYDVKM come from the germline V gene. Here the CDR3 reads CASSFEGEGHF. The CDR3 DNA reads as TGTGCCAGCAGTTTCGAGGGAGAGGGCCATTTT. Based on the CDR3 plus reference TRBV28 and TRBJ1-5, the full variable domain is DVKVTQSSRYLVKRTGEKVFLECVQDMDHENMFWYRQDPGLGLRLIYFSYDVKMKEKGDIPEGYSVSREKKERFSLILESASTNQTSMYLCASSFEGEGHFGDGTRLSIL.

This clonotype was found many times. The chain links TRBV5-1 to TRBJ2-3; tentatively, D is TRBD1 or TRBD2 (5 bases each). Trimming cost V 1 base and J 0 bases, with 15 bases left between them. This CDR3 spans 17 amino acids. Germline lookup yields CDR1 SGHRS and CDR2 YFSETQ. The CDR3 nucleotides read TGCGCCAGCAGCTTGAGAGTATCCGGGGCGAGCACAGATACGCAGTATTTT. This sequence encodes CASSLRVSGASTDTQYF.

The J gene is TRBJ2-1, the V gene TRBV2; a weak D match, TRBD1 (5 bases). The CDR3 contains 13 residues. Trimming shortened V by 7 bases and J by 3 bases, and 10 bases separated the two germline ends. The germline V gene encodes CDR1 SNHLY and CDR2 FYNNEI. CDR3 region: CASNQGFYNEQFF. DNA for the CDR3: TGTGCCAGCAACCAGGGCTTCTACAATGAGCAGTTCTTC.

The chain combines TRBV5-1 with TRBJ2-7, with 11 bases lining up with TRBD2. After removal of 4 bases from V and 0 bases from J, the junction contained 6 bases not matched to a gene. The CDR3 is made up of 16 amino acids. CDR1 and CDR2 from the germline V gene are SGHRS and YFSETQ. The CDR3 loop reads CASSTTSGRDSYEQYF. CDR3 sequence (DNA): TGCGCCAGCAGCACAACTAGCGGGAGAGACTCCTACGAGCAGTACTTC.

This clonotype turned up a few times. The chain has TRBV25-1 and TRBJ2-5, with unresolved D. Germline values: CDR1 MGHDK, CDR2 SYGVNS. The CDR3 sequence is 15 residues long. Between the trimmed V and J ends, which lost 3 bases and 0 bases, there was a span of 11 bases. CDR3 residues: CASSESTEYQETQYF. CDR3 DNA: TGTGCCAGCAGTGAGAGTACGGAGTACCAAGAGACCCAGTACTTC.

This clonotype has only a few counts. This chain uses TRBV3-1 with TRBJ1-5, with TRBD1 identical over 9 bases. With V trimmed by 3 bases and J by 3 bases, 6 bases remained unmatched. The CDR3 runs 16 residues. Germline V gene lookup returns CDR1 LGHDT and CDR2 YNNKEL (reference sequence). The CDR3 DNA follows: TGTGCCAGCAGCCAGGGACAGGGTTTGCCCAATCAGCCCCAGCATTTT. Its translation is CASSQGQGLPNQPQHF.

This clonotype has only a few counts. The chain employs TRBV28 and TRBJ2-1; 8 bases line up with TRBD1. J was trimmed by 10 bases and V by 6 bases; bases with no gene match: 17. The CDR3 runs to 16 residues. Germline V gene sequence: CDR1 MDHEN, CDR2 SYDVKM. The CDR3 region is CASRPPDRALPPEQFF. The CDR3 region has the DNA TGTGCCAGCAGACCCCCGGACAGGGCCCTCCCACCGGAGCAGTTCTTC.

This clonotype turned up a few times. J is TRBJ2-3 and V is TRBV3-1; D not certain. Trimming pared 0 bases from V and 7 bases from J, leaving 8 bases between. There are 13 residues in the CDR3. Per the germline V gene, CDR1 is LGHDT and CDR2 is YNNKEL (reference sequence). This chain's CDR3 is CASSQDHTNTQYF. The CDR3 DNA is TGTGCCAGCAGCCAAGATCACACCAATACGCAGTATTTT.

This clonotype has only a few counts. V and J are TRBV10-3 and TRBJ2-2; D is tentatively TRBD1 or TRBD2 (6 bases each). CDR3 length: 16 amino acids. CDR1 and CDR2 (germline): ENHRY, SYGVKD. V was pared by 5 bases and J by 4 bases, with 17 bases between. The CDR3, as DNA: TGTGCCATCAGTCCCCGAGGGGGGATTGGCACCGGGGAGCTGTTTTTT. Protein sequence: CAISPRGGIGTGELFF.

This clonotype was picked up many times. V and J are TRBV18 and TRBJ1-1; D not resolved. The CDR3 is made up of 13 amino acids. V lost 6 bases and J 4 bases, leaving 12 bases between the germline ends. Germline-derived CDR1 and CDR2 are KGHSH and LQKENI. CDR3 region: CASSLLASTEAFF. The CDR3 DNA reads TGTGCCAGCTCCCTCCTGGCAAGCACTGAAGCTTTCTTT.

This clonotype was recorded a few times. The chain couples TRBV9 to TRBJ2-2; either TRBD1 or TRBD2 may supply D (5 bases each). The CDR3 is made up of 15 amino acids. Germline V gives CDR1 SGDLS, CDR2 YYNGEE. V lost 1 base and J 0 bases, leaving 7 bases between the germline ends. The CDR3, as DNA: TGTGCCAGCAGCGTAAGGGGAGCGAACACCGGGGAGCTGTTTTTT. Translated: CASSVRGANTGELFF.

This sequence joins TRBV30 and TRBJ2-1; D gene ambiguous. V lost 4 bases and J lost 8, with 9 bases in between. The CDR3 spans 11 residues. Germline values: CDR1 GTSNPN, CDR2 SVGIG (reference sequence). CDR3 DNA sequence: TGTGCCTGGACCGAGAGAGATGAGCAGTTCTTC. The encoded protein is CAWTERDEQFF.